Shown below are 22 T cell receptor beta chains from a single sample sequenced in a study of blood T cell repertoires in COVID-19. Clones were read by immunoSEQ multiplex PCR, and TCRdb kept only the in-frame ones, dropping some. This sample has roughly 100,000 clones, with around 92% found just once. The sequencing sample was made of peripheral blood. These receptors came from a man between 18 and 35 years old with acute or convalescent COVID-19.

This rearrangement joins TRBV6-6 to TRBJ1-4; D gene unclear. CDR3 length: 13 residues. The V end was cut by 7 bases, the J end by 8 bases, with 14 bases between. Germline V lookup: CDR1 MNHNY, CDR2 SVGAGI (reference sequence). CDR3 bases: TGTGCCAGCACCCTCGGCCTCGGGGAAAAACTGTTTTTT. The encoded protein is CASTLGLGEKLFF.

This rearrangement joins TRBV27 to TRBJ2-7; the match to TRBD2 covers 10 bases. Germline lookup yields CDR1 MNHEY and CDR2 SMNVEV (reference sequence). This CDR3 is built from 20 residues. V lost 3 bases to trimming and J lost 8 bases; unmatched junction nucleotides: 25. CDR3 DNA sequence: TGTGCCAGCAGTTTGTTCGGTGAGCGGGGGGGCTCGGCCTACGTCATAAAGCAGTACTTC. Encoded protein: CASSLFGERGGSAYVIKQYF.

The V call is TRBV7-9, the J call TRBJ1-5, with unresolved D. Trimming removed 0 bases at V and 2 bases at J, with 14 bases between. CDR1 is SEHNR and CDR2 is FQNEAQ in the germline V gene (reference sequence). CDR3 size: 17 residues. CDR3 sequence reads: CASSLAGLGRGNQPQHF. CDR3 nucleotide sequence: TGTGCCAGCAGCTTAGCAGGCCTGGGGAGAGGCAATCAGCCCCAGCATTTT.

As concerns this clone: The same CDR3 also results from other DNA sequences found in this sample. The chain employs TRBV5-1 and TRBJ2-3; 9 bases are a match to TRBD1. Trimming took 4 bases from V and 2 from J; bases not matched to a gene: 5. The CDR3 extends over 15 amino acids. The germline gives CDR1 SGHRS, CDR2 YFSETQ. CDR3 protein: CASSQGQGYTDTQYF. CDR3 DNA sequence: TGCGCCAGCAGCCAAGGACAGGGGTACACAGATACGCAGTATTTT.

In nucleotides, the CDR3 is TGTGCCAGCAGCTATGACAGGGTTAATCAGCCCCAGCATTTT. Translation gives CASSYDRVNQPQHF. The chain combines TRBV16 with TRBJ1-5; 7 bases map to TRBD1. V was clipped by 5 bases and J by 4 bases; unmatched bases: 5. In germline, CDR1 is KGHSY, CDR2 FQNENV. The CDR3 consists of 14 residues.

This chain connects TRBV29-1 to TRBJ2-3; 8 positions agree with TRBD2. CDR1 is SQVTM and CDR2 is ANQGSEA in the germline V gene. This CDR3 is built from 14 residues. The ends lost 4 bases at V and 4 bases at J; junction bases unmatched: 7. The CDR3 here is CSVGSGSGADTQYF. DNA for the CDR3: TGCAGCGTTGGGAGCGGGAGCGGGGCAGATACGCAGTATTTT.

This sequence joins TRBV7-8 and TRBJ2-1, with 13 bases fitting TRBD2. Trimming cost V 2 bases and J 8 bases; bases outside gene matches: 21. Germline V gene sequence: CDR1 SGHVS, CDR2 FQNEAQ. This CDR3 spans 21 amino acids. Here the CDR3 reads CASSLKRWAGRLAGGGDEQFF. CDR3 nucleotide sequence: TGTGCCAGCAGCTTAAAGAGGTGGGCAGGCCGACTAGCGGGAGGTGGTGATGAGCAGTTCTTC. The entire variable domain, with the rest obtained from reference TRBV7-8 and TRBJ2-1, is as follows: GAGVSQSPRYKVAKRGQDVALRCDPISGHVSLFWYQQALGQGPEFLTYFQNEAQLDKSGLPSDRFFAERPEGSVSTLKIQRTQQEDSAVYLCASSLKRWAGRLAGGGDEQFFGPGTRLTVL.

This clone turned up a few times. V gene TRBV9 combines with J gene TRBJ2-2, with a tentative D call TRBD1 (5 bases). The CDR3 extends over 15 amino acids. With 1 base removed from V and 5 bases from J, the gap between germline ends came to 12 bases. CDR1 and CDR2 from the germline V gene are SGDLS and YYNGEE. CDR3 sequence: CASSVPRGGTGELFF. In nucleotides, the CDR3 is TGTGCCAGCAGCGTACCTAGGGGCGGAACCGGGGAGCTGTTTTTT.

The V gene is TRBV5-4, the J gene TRBJ2-7; TRBD1 aligns across 9 bases. After removal of 5 bases from V and 3 bases from J, the junction contained 6 bases not matched to a gene. CDR3 length: 14 amino acids. The germline CDR1 and CDR2 sequences are SGHNT and YYREEE (reference sequence). The CDR3 protein is CASSLRDRVYEQYF. The DNA for the CDR3 is TGTGCCAGCAGTCTCCGGGACAGGGTCTACGAGCAGTACTTC.

This rearrangement joins TRBV28 to TRBJ2-2; 8 nucleotides agree with TRBD1. The trim removed 6 bases at V and 4 bases at J, leaving 10 bases unmatched. Germline CDR1 is MDHEN and CDR2 is SYDVKM. This CDR3 region has 16 residues. CDR3 bases: TGTGCCAGCAGCAATATGCGGACAGGGAGCACCGGGGAGCTGTTTTTT. Translated, it gives CASSNMRTGSTGELFF.

J is TRBJ2-1 and V is TRBV6-1, with 10 bases aligning to TRBD2. Germline V CDR1 and CDR2: MNHNS, SASEGT. With V trimmed by 2 bases and J by 7 bases, 5 bases remained unmatched. CDR3 length: 15 amino acids. Written as DNA, the CDR3 is TGTGCCAGCAGTGAACTATTAGCGGGAGGTAATGAGCAGTTCTTC. Amino acids: CASSELLAGGNEQFF.

The J gene is TRBJ1-5, the V gene TRBV5-4, with TRBD1 identical over 10 bases. Per the germline V gene, CDR1 is SGHNT and CDR2 is YYREEE (reference sequence). V was clipped by 2 bases and J by 8 bases; unmatched bases: 7. CDR3 length equals 15 residues. The CDR3 nucleotides read TGTGCCAGCAGCTTAGACAGGGGGCAGGTGGAGCCCCAGCATTTT. Residues: CASSLDRGQVEPQHF.

The chain has TRBV19 and TRBJ2-1; a possible D gene is TRBD2 (7 bases). The V gene's germline CDR1 is LNHDA and CDR2 SQIVND (reference sequence). This CDR3 contains 19 residues. V dropped 5 bases and J dropped 0 bases, with 23 bases sitting between them. The CDR3 nucleotides are TGTGCCAGTAGTCCTAGGGGACCTAGCGGCAGGGGCTCCTACAATGAGCAGTTCTTC. Its protein is CASSPRGPSGRGSYNEQFF.

The chain uses TRBV3-1 (or the pseudogene TRBV3-2) and TRBJ2-3; 13 nucleotides line up with TRBD2. The germline CDR1 and CDR2 sequences are LGHDT and YNNKEL (reference sequence). V lost 6 bases to trimming and J lost 4 bases; unmatched junction nucleotides: 13. This CDR3 has 18 amino acids. In DNA form, the CDR3 reads TGTGCCAGCAGTCGGACTAGCGGGAGATCCCTGAGCTCAGATACGCAGTATTTT. Residues: CASSRTSGRSLSSDTQYF.

CDR3 nucleotides: TGCGCCAGCAGCTTGGGGACAGGGAAAAACACTGAAGCTTTCTTT. Translated: CASSLGTGKNTEAFF. This sequence joins TRBV5-1 and TRBJ1-1, with 8 nucleotides matching TRBD1. This CDR3 spans 15 amino acids. CDR1 and CDR2 (germline): SGHRS, YFSETQ. The trim removed 0 bases at V and 2 bases at J, leaving 3 bases unmatched.

The V call is TRBV5-5, the J call TRBJ1-1, with 8 bases identical to TRBD1. Germline values: CDR1 SGHKS, CDR2 YYEKEE (reference sequence). V gave up 5 bases and J gave up 5 bases; unmatched junction bases: 8. This CDR3 has 14 residues. The CDR3: CASSYRQGRTEAFF. As DNA, the CDR3 is TGTGCCAGCAGTTACCGACAGGGGCGGACTGAAGCTTTCTTT.

The rearrangement links TRBV15 to TRBJ1-4; 8 bases fit TRBD1. Germline CDR1 and CDR2: LNHNV and YYDKDF (reference sequence). The J segment lost 4 bases and the V segment lost 3 bases, leaving 10 bases of the junction unmatched. CDR3 size: 17 residues. CDR3: CATSSPPATGVNEKLFF. The CDR3 DNA sequence: TGTGCCACCAGCAGTCCACCCGCGACAGGGGTTAATGAAAAACTGTTTTTT.

This sequence joins TRBV4-1 and TRBJ2-7; D is possibly TRBD2 (7 bases). With 5 bases removed from V and 5 bases from J, the gap between germline ends came to 19 bases. CDR1 and CDR2 (germline): MGHRA, YSYEKL. CDR3 length: 15 residues. The chain's CDR3 is CASSALQGGENEQYF. The CDR3 coding sequence is TGCGCCAGCAGCGCATTACAGGGAGGGGAAAACGAGCAGTACTTC.

The chain joins TRBV6-5 to TRBJ2-2, with 7 nucleotides matching TRBD1. The CDR3 is made up of 14 amino acids. With V trimmed by 10 bases and J by 1 base, 6 bases remained unmatched. Germline V gives CDR1 MNHEY, CDR2 SVGAGI. CDR3 in amino acids: CATEGQLNTGELFF. The DNA for the CDR3 is TGTGCCACCGAGGGACAGCTGAACACCGGGGAGCTGTTTTTT.

The chain uses TRBV18 and TRBJ2-1, with TRBD1 matching 8 bases. Germline V gene sequence: CDR1 KGHSH, CDR2 LQKENI. The length of the CDR3 is 16 residues. V shed 2 bases and J 0 bases; nucleotides not matched to a gene: 3. DNA of the CDR3: TGTGCCAGCTCACCAGGACAGGGTCTCTCCTACAATGAGCAGTTCTTC. This encodes CASSPGQGLSYNEQFF. Together with reference TRBV18 and TRBJ2-1, the CDR3 gives the full variable domain: NAGVMQNPRHLVRRRGQEARLRCSPMKGHSHVYWYRQLPEEGLKFMVYLQKENIIDESGMPKERFSAEFPKEGPSILRIQQVVRGDSAAYFCASSPGQGLSYNEQFFGPGTRLTVL.

The rearrangement links TRBV3-1 (or the pseudogene TRBV3-2) to TRBJ2-3; 8 bases agree with TRBD2. This CDR3 has 18 amino acids. The germline V gene encodes CDR1 LGHDT and CDR2 YNNKEL (reference sequence). The junction had 11 bases not matched to a gene; V was cut back by 3 bases and J by 0 bases. The CDR3 DNA is TGTGCCAGCAGCCAGTGGGGACTAGGATCTTCTAGCACAGATACGCAGTATTTT. Amino acids: CASSQWGLGSSSTDTQYF.

This chain links TRBV11-2 with TRBJ1-1, with a weak D call TRBD1 (6 bases). The CDR3 is made up of 14 amino acids. Trimming removed 5 bases at V and 1 base at J, with 11 bases between. The V gene's germline CDR1 is SGHAT and CDR2 FQNNGV. This CDR3 is CASSKGTSNTEAFF. For the CDR3, the DNA is TGTGCCAGCAGCAAAGGGACATCGAACACTGAAGCTTTCTTT.